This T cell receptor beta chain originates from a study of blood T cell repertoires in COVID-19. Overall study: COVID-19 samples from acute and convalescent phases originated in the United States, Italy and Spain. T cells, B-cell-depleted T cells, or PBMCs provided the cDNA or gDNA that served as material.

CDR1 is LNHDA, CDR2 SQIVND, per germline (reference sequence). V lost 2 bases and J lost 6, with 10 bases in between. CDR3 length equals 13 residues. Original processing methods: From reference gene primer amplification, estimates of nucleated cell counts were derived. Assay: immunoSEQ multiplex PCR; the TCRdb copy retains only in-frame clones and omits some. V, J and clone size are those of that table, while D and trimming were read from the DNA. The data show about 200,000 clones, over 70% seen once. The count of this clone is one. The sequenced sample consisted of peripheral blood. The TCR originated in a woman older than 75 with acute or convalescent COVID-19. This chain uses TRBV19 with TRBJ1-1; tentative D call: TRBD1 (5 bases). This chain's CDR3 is CASSIRKGPEAFF. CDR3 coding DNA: TGTGCCAGTAGTATAAGGAAGGGGCCTGAAGCTTTCTTT.